The rows below give T cell receptor beta chains drawn from one sample of a study of shared clonotypes between healthy human individuals. Generated by immunoSEQ multiplex PCR, the TCRdb table keeps only in-frame clones and is missing some. The sample lists 2 million to 3 million clones, approximately 93% occurring once. The source material was naive CD4+ T cells from PBMCs. The receptors derive from a man between 18 and 29 years old in good health. Some clones in this sample may be carry-over from other donors' samples. CDR3s include the opening cysteine and the closing phenylalanine or tryptophan. Fields, in order: J gene, clone size, V gene, D gene, CDR3 length, CDR3 protein, CDR3 DNA. A D gene is named only where the DNA matches it firmly. Only some rows state a clone size, as once, few, many or a class for expanded clones.

j_gene: TRBJ1-4
abundance: .
v_gene: TRBV28
d_gene: .
len: 12
CDR3aa: CASSTLGVKLFF
CDR3nt: TGTGCCAGCAGTACTCTGGGGGTCAAGTTGTTTTTT

j_gene: TRBJ2-3
abundance: .
v_gene: TRBV9
d_gene: .
len: 16
CDR3aa: CASSVVVGQGTDTQYF
CDR3nt: TGTGCCAGCAGCGTAGTGGTTGGTCAGGGCACAGATACGCAGTATTTT

j_gene: TRBJ2-2
abundance: .
v_gene: TRBV5-1
d_gene: .
len: 16
CDR3aa: CASSVGSGINTGELFF
CDR3nt: TGCGCCAGCAGCGTTGGTTCTGGGATCAACACCGGGGAGCTGTTTTTT

j_gene: TRBJ2-1
abundance: .
v_gene: TRBV28
d_gene: .
len: 15
CDR3aa: CASSSGPSSYNEQFF
CDR3nt: TGTGCCAGCAGTAGCGGGCCTAGCTCCTACAATGAGCAGTTCTTC

j_gene: TRBJ2-5
abundance: .
v_gene: TRBV7-6
d_gene: TRBD2
len: 14
CDR3aa: CASSLGSGIGTQYF
CDR3nt: TGTGCCAGCAGCTTAGGCAGCGGGATAGGGACCCAGTACTTC

j_gene: TRBJ2-1
abundance: .
v_gene: TRBV5-1
d_gene: .
len: 16
CDR3aa: CASSLGTAYSYNEQFF
CDR3nt: TGCGCCAGCAGCTTGGGGACTGCCTACTCCTACAATGAGCAGTTCTTC

j_gene: TRBJ1-2
abundance: once
v_gene: TRBV2
d_gene: TRBD1
len: 14
CDR3aa: CASSEGQGYDGYTF
CDR3nt: TGTGCCAGCAGTGAAGGACAGGGGTATGATGGCTACACCTTC

j_gene: TRBJ1-4
abundance: .
v_gene: TRBV5-3
d_gene: .
len: 14
CDR3aa: CARSLGGANEKLFF
CDR3nt: TGTGCCAGAAGCTTAGGTGGGGCTAATGAAAAACTGTTTTTT

j_gene: TRBJ1-2
abundance: .
v_gene: TRBV29-1
d_gene: TRBD1
len: 14
CDR3aa: CSVLGQNNDYGYTF
CDR3nt: TGCAGCGTTCTGGGACAGAATAATGACTATGGCTACACCTTC

j_gene: TRBJ2-4
abundance: .
v_gene: TRBV2
d_gene: .
len: 15
CDR3aa: CASSDVLTHGNIQYF
CDR3nt: TGTGCCAGCAGTGATGTACTTACACACGGGAACATTCAGTACTTC

j_gene: TRBJ2-6
abundance: .
v_gene: TRBV27
d_gene: .
len: 16
CDR3aa: CASSGQGSSGANVLTF
CDR3nt: TGTGCCAGCAGTGGCCAGGGGAGCTCTGGGGCCAACGTCCTGACTTTC

j_gene: TRBJ2-5
abundance: .
v_gene: TRBV7-9
d_gene: .
len: 14
CDR3aa: CASTPLGPVETQYF
CDR3nt: TGTGCCAGCACCCCCTTGGGCCCTGTAGAGACCCAGTACTTC

j_gene: TRBJ2-7
abundance: .
v_gene: TRBV18
d_gene: .
len: 15
CDR3aa: CASSPNRASSYEQYF
CDR3nt: TGTGCCAGCTCACCAAACAGGGCGAGCTCCTACGAGCAGTACTTC

j_gene: TRBJ2-7
abundance: .
v_gene: TRBV5-1
d_gene: TRBD1
len: 16
CDR3aa: CASSLGGPATQYEQYF
CDR3nt: TGCGCCAGCAGCTTAGGGGGCCCGGCGACCCAATACGAGCAGTACTTC

j_gene: TRBJ1-1
abundance: .
v_gene: TRBV18
d_gene: TRBD1
len: 17
CDR3aa: CASSPRTGNDMNTEAFF
CDR3nt: TGTGCCAGCTCCCCTCGGACAGGGAATGACATGAACACTGAAGCTTTCTTT

j_gene: TRBJ1-1
abundance: few
v_gene: TRBV28
d_gene: .
len: 14
CDR3aa: CASSSRALNTEAFF
CDR3nt: TGTGCCAGCAGTTCGAGAGCCTTGAACACTGAAGCTTTCTTT

j_gene: TRBJ2-7
abundance: .
v_gene: TRBV5-1
d_gene: TRBD2
len: 15
CDR3aa: CASSLSSGSGGEQYF
CDR3nt: TGCGCCAGCAGCTTGTCAAGCGGGAGCGGCGGCGAGCAGTACTTC

j_gene: TRBJ2-1
abundance: once
v_gene: TRBV7-2
d_gene: TRBD2
len: 19
CDR3aa: CASSLGTSGRASNVHEQFF
CDR3nt: TGTGCCAGCAGCTTAGGCACTAGCGGGAGGGCTTCTAACGTCCATGAGCAGTTCTTC

j_gene: TRBJ2-7
abundance: .
v_gene: TRBV28
d_gene: TRBD2
len: 15
CDR3aa: CASSSAGTSGTEQYF
CDR3nt: TGTGCCAGCAGTTCTGCCGGGACTAGCGGGACCGAGCAGTACTTC

j_gene: TRBJ1-1
abundance: .
v_gene: TRBV5-4
d_gene: .
len: 13
CDR3aa: CASSLGRETEAFF
CDR3nt: TGTGCCAGCAGCTTGGGTAGAGAAACTGAAGCTTTCTTT

j_gene: TRBJ1-4
abundance: .
v_gene: TRBV2
d_gene: .
len: 15
CDR3aa: CASRQSPRNNEKLFF
CDR3nt: TGTGCCAGCAGACAATCCCCGCGTAATAATGAAAAACTGTTTTTT

j_gene: TRBJ1-1
abundance: .
v_gene: TRBV28
d_gene: .
len: 13
CDR3aa: CASSFGGGTEAFF
CDR3nt: TGTGCCAGCAGTTTTGGTGGAGGCACTGAAGCTTTCTTT

j_gene: TRBJ2-5
abundance: .
v_gene: TRBV4-2
d_gene: .
len: 12
CDR3aa: CASSGHQETQYF
CDR3nt: TGTGCCAGCAGCGGCCACCAAGAGACCCAGTACTTC

j_gene: TRBJ2-2
abundance: .
v_gene: TRBV7-2
d_gene: TRBD1
len: 15
CDR3aa: CASSRTGTNTGELFF
CDR3nt: TGTGCCAGCAGTCGGACAGGCACGAACACCGGGGAGCTGTTTTTT

j_gene: TRBJ2-5
abundance: .
v_gene: TRBV10-2
d_gene: TRBD2
len: 15
CDR3aa: CASSGRLGGERAQYF
CDR3nt: TGCGCCAGCAGTGGGCGATTGGGGGGGGAGAGGGCCCAGTACTTC

j_gene: TRBJ1-6
abundance: .
v_gene: TRBV7-9
d_gene: .
len: 14
CDR3aa: CASSLGVMNSPLHF
CDR3nt: TGTGCCAGCAGCTTAGGGGTTATGAATTCACCCCTCCACTTT

j_gene: TRBJ1-4
abundance: once
v_gene: TRBV7-9
d_gene: TRBD1
len: 17
CDR3aa: CASSLATGSATNEKLFF
CDR3nt: TGTGCCAGCAGCTTAGCGACAGGGTCTGCAACTAATGAAAAACTGTTTTTT

j_gene: TRBJ2-1
abundance: once
v_gene: TRBV6-5
d_gene: .
len: 15
CDR3aa: CASRNREVGYNEQFF
CDR3nt: TGTGCCAGCAGGAATAGGGAGGTGGGCTACAATGAGCAGTTCTTC

j_gene: TRBJ1-1
abundance: .
v_gene: TRBV7-3
d_gene: .
len: 13
CDR3aa: CASSLLQNTEAFF
CDR3nt: TGTGCCAGCAGCTTACTACAGAACACTGAAGCTTTCTTT

j_gene: TRBJ2-7
abundance: once
v_gene: TRBV2
d_gene: TRBD2
len: 14
CDR3aa: CASRGTSGRLEQYF
CDR3nt: TGTGCCAGCAGGGGGACTAGCGGGAGGCTTGAGCAGTACTTC

j_gene: TRBJ2-7
abundance: .
v_gene: TRBV11-3
d_gene: TRBD1
len: 13
CDR3aa: CASSLTGGGEQYF
CDR3nt: TGTGCCAGCAGCTTGACAGGGGGCGGCGAGCAGTACTTC

j_gene: TRBJ2-3
abundance: .
v_gene: TRBV5-1
d_gene: .
len: 14
CDR3aa: CASSLEKSTDTQYF
CDR3nt: TGCGCCAGCAGCTTGGAAAAATCCACAGATACGCAGTATTTT

j_gene: TRBJ2-7
abundance: once
v_gene: TRBV7-9
d_gene: .
len: 12
CDR3aa: CASSPDLYEQYF
CDR3nt: TGTGCCAGCAGCCCCGACCTCTACGAGCAGTACTTC

j_gene: TRBJ2-7
abundance: .
v_gene: TRBV6-1
d_gene: TRBD1
len: 14
CDR3aa: CASSEAPRQGEQYF
CDR3nt: TGTGCCAGCAGTGAAGCCCCCAGACAGGGCGAGCAGTACTTC

j_gene: TRBJ2-1
abundance: .
v_gene: TRBV4-3
d_gene: TRBD2
len: 19
CDR3aa: CASSQGGLAGGLLGNEQFF
CDR3nt: TGCGCCAGCAGCCAGGGGGGGCTAGCGGGAGGGCTCTTAGGGAATGAGCAGTTCTTC

j_gene: TRBJ2-7
abundance: .
v_gene: TRBV28
d_gene: TRBD1
len: 15
CDR3aa: CASHYRDRASYEQYF
CDR3nt: TGTGCCAGCCATTATAGGGACAGGGCCTCCTACGAGCAGTACTTC

j_gene: TRBJ2-4
abundance: .
v_gene: TRBV15
d_gene: .
len: 17
CDR3aa: CATSRDRQGLAKNIQYF
CDR3nt: TGTGCCACCAGCAGGGACCGACAGGGACTAGCCAAAAACATTCAGTACTTC

j_gene: TRBJ2-3
abundance: .
v_gene: TRBV19
d_gene: TRBD2
len: 18
CDR3aa: CATQQGTSGIGTTDTQYF
CDR3nt: TGTGCCACCCAACAGGGGACTAGCGGGATTGGGACGACAGATACGCAGTATTTT

j_gene: TRBJ2-1
abundance: once
v_gene: TRBV10-3
d_gene: .
len: 14
CDR3aa: CASQSGSSYNEQFF
CDR3nt: TGTGCCAGCCAATCCGGGAGTTCCTACAATGAGCAGTTCTTC

j_gene: TRBJ1-2
abundance: .
v_gene: TRBV9
d_gene: .
len: 14
CDR3aa: CASSVGRGLYGYTF
CDR3nt: TGTGCCAGCAGCGTAGGCAGGGGCCTATATGGCTACACCTTC

j_gene: TRBJ1-4
abundance: once
v_gene: TRBV4-3
d_gene: TRBD1
len: 15
CDR3aa: CASSQPQGGREKLFF
CDR3nt: TGCGCCAGCAGCCAACCGCAGGGGGGTCGAGAAAAACTGTTTTTT

j_gene: TRBJ1-4
abundance: once
v_gene: TRBV18
d_gene: .
len: 12
CDR3aa: CASSESREKLFF
CDR3nt: TGTGCCAGCTCAGAGTCTCGTGAAAAACTGTTTTTT